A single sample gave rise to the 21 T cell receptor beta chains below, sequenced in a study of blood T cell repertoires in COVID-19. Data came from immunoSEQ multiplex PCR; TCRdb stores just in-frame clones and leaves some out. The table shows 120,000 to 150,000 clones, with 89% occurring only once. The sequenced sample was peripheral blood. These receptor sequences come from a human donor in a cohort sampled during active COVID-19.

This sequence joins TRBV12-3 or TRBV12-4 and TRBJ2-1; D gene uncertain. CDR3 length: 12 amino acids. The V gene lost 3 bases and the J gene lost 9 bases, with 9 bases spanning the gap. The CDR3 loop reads CASSFHGGEQFF. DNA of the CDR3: TGTGCCAGCAGTTTTCACGGCGGTGAGCAGTTCTTC.

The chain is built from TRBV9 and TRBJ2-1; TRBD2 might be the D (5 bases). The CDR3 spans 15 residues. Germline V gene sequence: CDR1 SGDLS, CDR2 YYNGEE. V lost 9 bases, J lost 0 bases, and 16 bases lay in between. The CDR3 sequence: CATNPDGSSYNEQFF. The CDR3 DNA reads TGTGCCACCAACCCCGATGGGAGCTCCTACAATGAGCAGTTCTTC.

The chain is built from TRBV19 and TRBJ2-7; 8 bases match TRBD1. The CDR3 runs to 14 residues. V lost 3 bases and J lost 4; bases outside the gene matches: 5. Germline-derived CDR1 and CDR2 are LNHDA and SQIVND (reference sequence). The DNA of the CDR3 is TGTGCCAGTAGTATCGGCAGGGGGCGTTACGAGCAGTACTTC. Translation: CASSIGRGRYEQYF. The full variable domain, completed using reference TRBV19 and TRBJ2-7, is DGGITQSPKYLFRKEGQNVTLSCEQNLNHDAMYWYRQDPGQGLRLIYYSQIVNDFQKGDIAEGYSVSREKKESFPLTVTSAQKNPTAFYLCASSIGRGRYEQYFGPGTRLTVT.

The CDR3 DNA sequence: TGTGCCAGCAGCGTAGACTCCGCGGGGACCACAGATACGCAGTATTTT. It specifies CASSVDSAGTTDTQYF. The J gene is TRBJ2-3, the V gene TRBV9, with D possibly TRBD2 on 6 matching bases. The CDR3 covers 16 residues. V shed 0 bases and J shed 2 bases, with 13 bases lying between them. Germline-derived CDR1 and CDR2 are SGDLS and YYNGEE.

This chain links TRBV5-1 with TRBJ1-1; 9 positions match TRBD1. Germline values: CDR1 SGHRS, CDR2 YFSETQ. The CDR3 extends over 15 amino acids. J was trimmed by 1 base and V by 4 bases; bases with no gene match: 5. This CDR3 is CASSLHRGQNTEAFF. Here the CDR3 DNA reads TGCGCCAGCAGCCTGCACAGGGGGCAGAACACTGAAGCTTTCTTT.

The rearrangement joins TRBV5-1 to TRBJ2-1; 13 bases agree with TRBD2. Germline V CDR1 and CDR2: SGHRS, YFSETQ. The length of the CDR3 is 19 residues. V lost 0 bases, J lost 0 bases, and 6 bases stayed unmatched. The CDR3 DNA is TGCGCCAGCAGCTTGGCTGGGACTAGCGGGGAGAGCTCCTACAATGAGCAGTTCTTC. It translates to CASSLAGTSGESSYNEQFF. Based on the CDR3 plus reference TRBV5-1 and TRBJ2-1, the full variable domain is KAGVTQTPRYLIKTRGQQVTLSCSPISGHRSVSWYQQTPGQGLQFLFEYFSETQRNKGNFPGRFSGRQFSNSRSEMNVSTLELGDSALYLCASSLAGTSGESSYNEQFFGPGTRLTVL.

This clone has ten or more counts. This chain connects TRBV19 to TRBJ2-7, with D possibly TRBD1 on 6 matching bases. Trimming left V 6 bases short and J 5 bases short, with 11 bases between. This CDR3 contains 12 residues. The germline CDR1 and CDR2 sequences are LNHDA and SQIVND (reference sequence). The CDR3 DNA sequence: TGTGCCAGTAGCAGGGGCAGGAACGAGCAGTACTTC. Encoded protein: CASSRGRNEQYF.

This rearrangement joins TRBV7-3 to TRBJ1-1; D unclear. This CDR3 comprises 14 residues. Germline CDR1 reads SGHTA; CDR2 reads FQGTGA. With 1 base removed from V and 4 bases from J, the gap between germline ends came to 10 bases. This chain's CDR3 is CASSLKMSGTEAFF. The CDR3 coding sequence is TGTGCCAGCAGCTTAAAGATGAGTGGCACTGAAGCTTTCTTT.

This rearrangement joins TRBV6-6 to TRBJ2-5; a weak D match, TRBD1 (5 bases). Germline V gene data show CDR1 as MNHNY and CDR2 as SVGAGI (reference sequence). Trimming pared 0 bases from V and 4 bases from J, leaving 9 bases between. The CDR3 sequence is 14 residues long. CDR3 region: CASSYSDTLETQYF. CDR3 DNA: TGTGCCAGCAGTTACTCGGACACTTTAGAGACCCAGTACTTC.

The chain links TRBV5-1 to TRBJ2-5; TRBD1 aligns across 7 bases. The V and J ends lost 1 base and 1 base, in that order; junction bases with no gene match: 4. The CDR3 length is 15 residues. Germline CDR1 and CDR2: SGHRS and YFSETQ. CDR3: CASSLLRGLQETQYF. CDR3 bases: TGCGCCAGCAGCTTGTTGAGGGGGCTCCAAGAGACCCAGTACTTC.

The CDR3 DNA reads TGTGCCAGCAGACCCGGGCCTAGGGAGAATTCACCCCTCCACTTT. Encoded protein: CASRPGPRENSPLHF. The rearrangement uses TRBV28 and TRBJ1-6; D ambiguous. CDR1 and CDR2 from the germline V gene are MDHEN and SYDVKM. The V end lost 6 bases, the J end lost 7 bases, and 16 bases lay between the germline ends. The CDR3 contains 15 residues.

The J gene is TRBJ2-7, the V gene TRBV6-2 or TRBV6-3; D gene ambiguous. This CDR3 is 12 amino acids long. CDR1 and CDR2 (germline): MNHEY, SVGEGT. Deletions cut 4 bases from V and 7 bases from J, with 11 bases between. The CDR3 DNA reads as TGTGCCAGCAGTTTACCTCAGTGGGAGCAGTACTTC. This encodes CASSLPQWEQYF.

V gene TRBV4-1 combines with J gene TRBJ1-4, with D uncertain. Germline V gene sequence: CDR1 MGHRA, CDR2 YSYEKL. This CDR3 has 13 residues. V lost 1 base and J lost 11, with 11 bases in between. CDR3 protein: CASSQAETEKLFF. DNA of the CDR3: TGCGCCAGCAGCCAAGCAGAAACAGAGAAACTGTTTTTT.

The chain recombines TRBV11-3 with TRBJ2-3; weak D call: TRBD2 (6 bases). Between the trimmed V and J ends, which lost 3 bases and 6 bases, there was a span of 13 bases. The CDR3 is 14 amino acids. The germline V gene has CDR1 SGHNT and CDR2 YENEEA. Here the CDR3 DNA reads TGTGCCAGCAGCTTGGGAGCCGCGGGGGATACGCAGTATTTT. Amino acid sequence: CASSLGAAGDTQYF.

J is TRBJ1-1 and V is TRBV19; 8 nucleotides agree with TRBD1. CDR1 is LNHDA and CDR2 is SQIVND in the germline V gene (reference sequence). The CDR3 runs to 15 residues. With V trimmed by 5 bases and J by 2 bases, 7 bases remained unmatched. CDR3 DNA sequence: TGTGCCAGTAGTTTGGACAGGGAGATAAACACTGAAGCTTTCTTT. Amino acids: CASSLDREINTEAFF.

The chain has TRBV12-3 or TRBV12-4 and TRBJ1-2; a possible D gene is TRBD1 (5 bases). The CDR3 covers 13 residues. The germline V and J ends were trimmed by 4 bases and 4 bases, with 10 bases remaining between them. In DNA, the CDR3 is TGTGCCAGCAGTTCGCCCGACAGCTATGGCTACACCTTC. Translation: CASSSPDSYGYTF.

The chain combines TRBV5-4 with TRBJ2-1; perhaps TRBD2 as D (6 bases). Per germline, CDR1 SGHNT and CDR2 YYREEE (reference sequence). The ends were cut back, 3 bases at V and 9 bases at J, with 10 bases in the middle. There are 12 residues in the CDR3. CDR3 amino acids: CASSWRGGEQFF. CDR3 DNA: TGTGCCAGCAGCTGGAGGGGTGGTGAGCAGTTCTTC.

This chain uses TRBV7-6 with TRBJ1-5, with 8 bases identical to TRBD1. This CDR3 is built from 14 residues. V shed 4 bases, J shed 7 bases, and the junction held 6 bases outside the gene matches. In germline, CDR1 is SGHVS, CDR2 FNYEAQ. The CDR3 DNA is TGTGCCAGCAGCTCGACAGGGGTTGGACAGCCCCAGCATTTT. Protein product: CASSSTGVGQPQHF. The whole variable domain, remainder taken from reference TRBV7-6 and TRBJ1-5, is GAGVSQSPRYKVTKRGQDVALRCDPISGHVSLYWYRQALGQGPEFLTYFNYEAQQDKSGLPNDRFSAERPEGSISTLTIQRTEQRDSAMYRCASSSTGVGQPQHFGDGTRLSIL.

Here the CDR3 DNA reads TGTGCCAGCTCTGACAGTGGCACAGATACGCAGTATTTT. Translating it yields CASSDSGTDTQYF. The chain couples TRBV18 to TRBJ2-3; TRBD1 is a possible D gene (5 bases). Trimming removed 6 bases at V and 1 base at J, with 8 bases between. Germline lookup yields CDR1 KGHSH and CDR2 LQKENI. There are 13 residues in the CDR3.

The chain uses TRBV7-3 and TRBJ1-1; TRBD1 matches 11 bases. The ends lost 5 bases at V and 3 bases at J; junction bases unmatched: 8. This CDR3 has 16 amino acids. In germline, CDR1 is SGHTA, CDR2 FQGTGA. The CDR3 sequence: CASSADRGHQDTEAFF. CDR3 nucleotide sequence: TGTGCCAGCAGCGCGGACAGGGGGCATCAGGACACTGAAGCTTTCTTT.

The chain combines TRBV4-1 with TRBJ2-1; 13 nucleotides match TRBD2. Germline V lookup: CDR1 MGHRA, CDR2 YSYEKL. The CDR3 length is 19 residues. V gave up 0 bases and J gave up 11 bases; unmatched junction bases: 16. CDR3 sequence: CASSQDRGLAGRSLKQQFF. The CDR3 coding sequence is TGCGCCAGCAGCCAAGACCGGGGACTAGCGGGGAGGTCCTTAAAGCAGCAGTTCTTC.